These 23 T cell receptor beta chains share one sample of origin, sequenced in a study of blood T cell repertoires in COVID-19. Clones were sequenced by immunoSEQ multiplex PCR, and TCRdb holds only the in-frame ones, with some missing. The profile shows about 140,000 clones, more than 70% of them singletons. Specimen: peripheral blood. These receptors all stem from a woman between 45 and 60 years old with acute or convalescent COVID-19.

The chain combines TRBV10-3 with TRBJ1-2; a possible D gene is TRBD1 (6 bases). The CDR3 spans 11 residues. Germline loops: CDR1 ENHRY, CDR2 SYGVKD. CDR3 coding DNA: TGTGCACTGGGACGGACAGATGGCTACACCTTC. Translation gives CALGRTDGYTF.

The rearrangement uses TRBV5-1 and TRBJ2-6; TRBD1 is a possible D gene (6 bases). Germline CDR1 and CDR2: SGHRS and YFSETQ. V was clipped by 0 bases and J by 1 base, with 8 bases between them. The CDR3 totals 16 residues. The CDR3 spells CASSLGTASGANVLTF. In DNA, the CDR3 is TGCGCCAGCAGCTTGGGGACAGCTTCTGGGGCCAACGTCCTGACTTTC.

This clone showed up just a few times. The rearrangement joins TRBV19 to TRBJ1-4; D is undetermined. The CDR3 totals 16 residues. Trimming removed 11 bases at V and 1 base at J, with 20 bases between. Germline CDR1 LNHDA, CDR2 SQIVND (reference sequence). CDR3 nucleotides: TGTGCCTGCCGAACGAGGGATTGGCAAACTAATGAAAAACTGTTTTTT. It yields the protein CACRTRDWQTNEKLFF.

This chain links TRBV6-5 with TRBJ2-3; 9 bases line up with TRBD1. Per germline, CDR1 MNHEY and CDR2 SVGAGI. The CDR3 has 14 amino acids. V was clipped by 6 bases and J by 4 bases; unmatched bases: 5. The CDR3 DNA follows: TGTGCCAGCAGCCTTGGACAGGGGCCAGATACGCAGTATTTT. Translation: CASSLGQGPDTQYF.

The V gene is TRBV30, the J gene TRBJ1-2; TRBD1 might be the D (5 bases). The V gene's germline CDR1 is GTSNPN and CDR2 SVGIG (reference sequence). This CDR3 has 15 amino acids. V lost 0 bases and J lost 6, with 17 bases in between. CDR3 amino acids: CAWSVDRTDSNGYTF. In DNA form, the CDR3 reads TGTGCCTGGAGTGTAGACAGAACGGATTCTAATGGCTACACCTTC.

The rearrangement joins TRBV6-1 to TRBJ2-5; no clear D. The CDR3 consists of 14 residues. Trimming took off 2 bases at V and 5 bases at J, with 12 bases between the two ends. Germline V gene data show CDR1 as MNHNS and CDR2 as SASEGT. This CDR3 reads CASSELRWAETQYF. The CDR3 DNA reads TGTGCCAGCAGTGAATTAAGGTGGGCGGAGACCCAGTACTTC.

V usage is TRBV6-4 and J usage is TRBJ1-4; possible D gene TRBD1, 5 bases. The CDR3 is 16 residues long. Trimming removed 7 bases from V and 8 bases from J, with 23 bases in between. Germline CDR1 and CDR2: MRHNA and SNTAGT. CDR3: CASTLNRGDPREKLFF. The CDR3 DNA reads TGTGCCAGCACCTTGAACCGGGGGGACCCCCGGGAAAAACTGTTTTTT.

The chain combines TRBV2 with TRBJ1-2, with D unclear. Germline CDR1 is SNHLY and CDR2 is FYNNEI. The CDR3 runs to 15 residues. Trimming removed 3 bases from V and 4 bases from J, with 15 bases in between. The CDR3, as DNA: TGTGCCAGCAGTGACTTTACGGACTACGGCTATGGCTACACCTTC. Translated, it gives CASSDFTDYGYGYTF.

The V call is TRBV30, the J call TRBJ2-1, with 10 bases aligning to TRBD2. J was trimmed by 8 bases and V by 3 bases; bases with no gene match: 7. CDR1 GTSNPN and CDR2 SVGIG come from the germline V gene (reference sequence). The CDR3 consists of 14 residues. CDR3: CAWRASGGTDEQFF. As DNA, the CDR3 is TGTGCCTGGAGAGCTAGCGGGGGCACAGATGAGCAGTTCTTC.

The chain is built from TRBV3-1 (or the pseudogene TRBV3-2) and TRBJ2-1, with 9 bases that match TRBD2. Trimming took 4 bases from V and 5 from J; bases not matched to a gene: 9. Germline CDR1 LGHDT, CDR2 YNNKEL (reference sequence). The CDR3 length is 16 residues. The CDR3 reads CASSPAASGANNEQFF. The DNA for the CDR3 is TGTGCCAGCAGCCCAGCCGCTAGCGGGGCAAACAATGAGCAGTTCTTC.

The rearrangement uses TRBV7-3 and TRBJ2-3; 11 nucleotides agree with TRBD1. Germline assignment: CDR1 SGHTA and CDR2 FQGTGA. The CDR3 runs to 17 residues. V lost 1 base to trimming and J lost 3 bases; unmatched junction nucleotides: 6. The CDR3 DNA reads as TGTGCCAGCAGCTTAATGGACAGGGGGCTGGGAACAGATACGCAGTATTTT. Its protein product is CASSLMDRGLGTDTQYF.

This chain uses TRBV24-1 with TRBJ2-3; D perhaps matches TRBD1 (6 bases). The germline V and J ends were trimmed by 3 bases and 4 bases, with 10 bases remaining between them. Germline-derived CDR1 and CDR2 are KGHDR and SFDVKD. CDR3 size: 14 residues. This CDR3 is CATSDKSGADTQYF. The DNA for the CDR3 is TGTGCCACCAGTGATAAATCAGGGGCAGATACGCAGTATTTT.

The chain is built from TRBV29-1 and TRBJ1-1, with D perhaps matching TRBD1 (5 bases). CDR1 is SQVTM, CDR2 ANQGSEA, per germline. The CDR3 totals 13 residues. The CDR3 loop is CSGIEDMNTEAFF. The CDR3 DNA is TGCAGTGGAATTGAGGACATGAACACTGAAGCTTTCTTT.

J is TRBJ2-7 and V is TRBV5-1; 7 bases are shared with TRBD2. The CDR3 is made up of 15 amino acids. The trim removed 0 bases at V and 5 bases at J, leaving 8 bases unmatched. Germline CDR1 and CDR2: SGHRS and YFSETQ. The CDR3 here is CASSLGLAEENEQYF. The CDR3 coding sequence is TGCGCCAGCAGCTTGGGGCTAGCGGAGGAGAACGAGCAGTACTTC. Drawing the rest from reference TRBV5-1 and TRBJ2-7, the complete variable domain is KAGVTQTPRYLIKTRGQQVTLSCSPISGHRSVSWYQQTPGQGLQFLFEYFSETQRNKGNFPGRFSGRQFSNSRSEMNVSTLELGDSALYLCASSLGLAEENEQYFGPGTRLTVT.

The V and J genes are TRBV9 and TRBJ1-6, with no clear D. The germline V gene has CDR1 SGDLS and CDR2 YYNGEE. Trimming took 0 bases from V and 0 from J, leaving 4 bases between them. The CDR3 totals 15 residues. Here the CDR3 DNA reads TGTGCCAGCAGCGTAGACAGCTCCTATAATTCACCCCTCCACTTT. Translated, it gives CASSVDSSYNSPLHF.

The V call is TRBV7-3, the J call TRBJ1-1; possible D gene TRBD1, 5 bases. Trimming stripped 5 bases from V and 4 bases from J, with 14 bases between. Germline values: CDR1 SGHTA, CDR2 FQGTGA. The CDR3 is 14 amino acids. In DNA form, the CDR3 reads TGTGCCAGCAGCACCCAGGGATATGGCACTGAAGCTTTCTTT. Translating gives CASSTQGYGTEAFF. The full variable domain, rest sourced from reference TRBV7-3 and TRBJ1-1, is GAGVSQTPSNKVTEKGKYVELRCDPISGHTALYWYRQSLGQGPEFLIYFQGTGAADDSGLPNDRFFAVRPEGSVSTLKIQRTERGDSAVYLCASSTQGYGTEAFFGQGTRLTVV.

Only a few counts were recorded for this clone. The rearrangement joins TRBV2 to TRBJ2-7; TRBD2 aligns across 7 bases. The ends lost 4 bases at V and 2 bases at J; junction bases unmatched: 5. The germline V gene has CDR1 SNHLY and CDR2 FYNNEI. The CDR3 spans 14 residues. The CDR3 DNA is TGTGCCAGCAGTGCGGGGGAGGGTACCTACGAGCAGTACTTC. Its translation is CASSAGEGTYEQYF.

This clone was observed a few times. CDR3 region: CASSPHSGADNSPLHF. The CDR3 DNA reads as TGTGCCAGCAGCCCGCATTCGGGTGCTGATAATTCACCCCTCCACTTT. This chain connects TRBV7-2 to TRBJ1-6, with D hard to call. Trimming cost V 5 bases and J 5 bases, with 16 bases left between them. This CDR3 is built from 16 residues. Germline CDR1 reads SGHTA; CDR2 reads FQGNSA.

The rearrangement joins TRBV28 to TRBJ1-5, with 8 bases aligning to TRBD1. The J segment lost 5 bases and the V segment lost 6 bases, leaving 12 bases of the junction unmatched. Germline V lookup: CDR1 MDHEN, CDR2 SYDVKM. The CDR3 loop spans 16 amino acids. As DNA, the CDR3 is TGTGCCAGCAGACCTTATCCGGACAGGGCGTATCAGCCCCAGCATTTT. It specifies CASRPYPDRAYQPQHF.

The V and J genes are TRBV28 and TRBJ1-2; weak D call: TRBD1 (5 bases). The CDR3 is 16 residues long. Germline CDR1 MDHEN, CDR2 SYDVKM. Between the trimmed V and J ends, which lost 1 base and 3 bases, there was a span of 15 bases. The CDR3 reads CASSLSGSRGDYGYTF. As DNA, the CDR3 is TGTGCCAGCAGTTTATCGGGCTCTCGGGGGGACTATGGCTACACCTTC.

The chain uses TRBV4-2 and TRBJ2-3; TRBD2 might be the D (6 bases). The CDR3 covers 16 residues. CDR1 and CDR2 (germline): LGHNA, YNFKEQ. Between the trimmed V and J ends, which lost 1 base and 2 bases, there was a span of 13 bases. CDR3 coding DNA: TGTGCCAGCAGCCAAGTCGAGGCTAGCGCCACAGATACGCAGTATTTT. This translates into CASSQVEASATDTQYF.

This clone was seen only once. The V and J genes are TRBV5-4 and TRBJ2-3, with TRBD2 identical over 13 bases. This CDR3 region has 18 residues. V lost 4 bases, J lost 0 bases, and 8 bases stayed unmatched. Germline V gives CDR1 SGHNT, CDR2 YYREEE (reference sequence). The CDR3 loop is CASSRGTSGEGSTDTQYF. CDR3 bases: TGTGCCAGCAGCCGTGGGACTAGCGGGGAAGGGAGCACAGATACGCAGTATTTT. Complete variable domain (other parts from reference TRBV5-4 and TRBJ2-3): ETGVTQSPTHLIKTRGQQVTLRCSSQSGHNTVSWYQQALGQGPQFIFQYYREEENGRGNFPPRFSGLQFPNYSSELNVNALELDDSALYLCASSRGTSGEGSTDTQYFGPGTRLTVL.

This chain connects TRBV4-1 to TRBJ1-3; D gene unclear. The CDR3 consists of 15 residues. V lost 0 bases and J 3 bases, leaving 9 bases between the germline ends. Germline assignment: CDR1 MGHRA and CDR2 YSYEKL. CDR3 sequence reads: CASSQDENGGNTIYF. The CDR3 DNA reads TGCGCCAGCAGCCAAGATGAGAACGGTGGAAACACCATATATTTT.